This TCR beta chain came from a study of cytomegalovirus exposure and HLA in healthy donors. On this clone itself: Antigen: not known.

The CDR3 runs 15 residues. The ends were cut back, 0 bases at V and 2 bases at J, with 10 bases in the middle. CDR1 SGHRS and CDR2 YFSETQ come from the germline V gene. Study-wide points: TCR sequences were mostly rare, though some public TCRs occurred in many donors. In vitro confirmation showed a few CMV-associated chains to be CMV antigen specific.

Donors were drawn from the approximately 120-subject validation cohort, separate from the 666-subject first cohort. Profiling relied on immunoSEQ multiplex PCR, and the TCRdb table lists in-frame clones only, not all of them. Of more than 110,000 clones detected, less than 95% appear once; the ten largest clones hold 1.5% to 2%. Sequencing was performed on PBMCs. This receptor was obtained from a man between 18 and 29 years old in good health and CMV-seropositive. J is TRBJ2-3 and V is TRBV5-1, with D possibly being TRBD2 (6 bases). CDR3 loop: CASSLAGGHTDTQYF. CDR3 in DNA: TGCGCCAGCAGCTTGGCAGGAGGGCACACAGATACGCAGTATTTT.